This T cell receptor beta chain is from a study of control samples from healthy donors and cancer patients. Trimming stripped 3 bases from V and 1 base from J, with 24 bases between. The CDR3 is 19 residues long. Per the germline V gene, CDR1 is MDHEN and CDR2 is SYDVKM. Method: immunoSEQ multiplex PCR; TCRdb's copy keeps in-frame clones and lacks some. The sample contains some 48,000 clones, approximately 93% of which appear only once. This TCR was sampled from a woman between 45 and 60 years old with head and neck cancer. The J gene is TRBJ2-5, the V gene TRBV28; D perhaps matches TRBD2 (6 bases). The sample consisted of PBMCs. As DNA, the CDR3 is TGTGCCAGCAGTTTGGAGGGGAAAAGGCTCACCTGGGGCCAAGAGACCCAGTACTTC. Residues: CASSLEGKRLTWGQETQYF.